This T cell receptor (beta chain) was captured in a study of T cells in Graves' hyperthyroidism and ophthalmopathy. The CDR3 runs 16 residues. V shed 8 bases and J shed 0 bases, with 19 bases lying between them. Using RNA transcripts as the source, TCR beta CDR3 regions were amplified. HTBI primers were used for first-round RT-PCR of the TCR CDR3. Each CDR3 protein gets one entry after TCRdb re-called the multiplex PCR reads with MiXCR. The profile shows fewer than 750,000 distinct CDR3 sequences, 14% to 15% of them singletons. This clonotype has at least ten counts. This TCR came from a woman aged 35 to 49 with Graves' ophthalmopathy. This rearrangement joins TRBV12-3 or TRBV12-4 to TRBJ1-2, with TRBD1 as a possible D gene (6 bases). The sample taken for sequencing was blood. The CDR3 sequence: CASAFGMGASNYGYTF. The CDR3 nucleotides are TGTGCCAGCGCTTTTGGGATGGGGGCGTCTAACTATGGCTACACCTTC.